These 13 T cell receptor beta chains came from one sample sequenced in a study of spatial heterogeneity in lung cancer. Described time point: sample taken at primary tumor resection. Whole RNA obtained from tumor, nontumor lung or frozen PBMC underwent sequencing without sorting. Via MiXCR, TCRdb re-called the 5' RACE reads, giving one row per CDR3 protein. In the table there are some 85,000 distinct CDR3 sequences, more than 15% of which are singletons. Source: PBMCs, taken at surgery. The receptor source for this set is a male donor with early-stage non-small cell lung cancer.

A few counts support this clonotype. CDR3 DNA: TGTGCCAGCAGCGCCGAGAGGGACACCCGAAAAAAGCACTATGGCTACACCTTC. Translated: CASSAERDTRKKHYGYTF. This chain connects TRBV9 to TRBJ1-2, with TRBD1 as a possible D gene (6 bases). Trimming stripped 3 bases from V and 3 bases from J, with 24 bases between. This CDR3 spans 18 amino acids. CDR1 and CDR2 (germline): SGDLS, YYNGEE.

V and J are TRBV2 and TRBJ2-5; D is unclear. Germline V CDR1 and CDR2: SNHLY, FYNNEI. V lost 4 bases and J 5 bases, leaving 11 bases between the germline ends. The CDR3 is made up of 13 amino acids. CDR3 nucleotides: TGTGCCAGCAGTGCACCTAGAGCGGAGACCCAGTACTTC. This sequence encodes CASSAPRAETQYF.

This clonotype was seen ten or more times. The V and J genes are TRBV10-3 and TRBJ1-2, with a possible D match to TRBD1 (5 bases). The germline CDR1 and CDR2 sequences are ENHRY and SYGVKD. The V and J ends lost 3 bases and 7 bases respectively, with 18 bases between them. The CDR3 contains 15 residues. Here the CDR3 DNA reads TGTGCCATCAGTGATGCGTCAGGGAGGAGATCTGGCTACACCTTC. Translation: CAISDASGRRSGYTF.

A few counts support this clonotype. The chain combines TRBV20-1 with TRBJ2-1; D might be TRBD2 (7 bases). Per germline, CDR1 DFQATT and CDR2 SNEGSKA (reference sequence). The V end was cut by 5 bases, the J end by 7 bases, with 18 bases between. This CDR3 is 14 amino acids long. CDR3: CSAPRGAGENEQFF. CDR3 coding DNA: TGCAGTGCTCCACGGGGGGCCGGTGAGAATGAGCAGTTCTTC.

V and J are TRBV30 and TRBJ1-5, with D tentatively TRBD1 (6 bases). V was cut by 0 bases and J by 4 bases, with 13 bases left in between. Germline values: CDR1 GTSNPN, CDR2 SVGIG (reference sequence). This CDR3 has 15 residues. As DNA, the CDR3 is TGTGCCTGGAGTGTGGACAGCCGAGGGAATCAGCCCCAGCATTTT. Translation gives CAWSVDSRGNQPQHF.

The rearrangement links TRBV19 to TRBJ2-1, with 10 nucleotides matching TRBD1. This CDR3 is 13 amino acids long. Germline V gives CDR1 LNHDA, CDR2 SQIVND (reference sequence). V shed 1 base, J shed 9 bases, and the junction held 0 bases outside the gene matches. The CDR3 nucleotides read TGTGCCAGTAGTATAGGGGACAGGGGTGAGCAGTTCTTC. As protein: CASSIGDRGEQFF.

The chain uses TRBV5-4 and TRBJ2-5; TRBD2 is a possible D gene (5 bases). V was clipped by 4 bases and J by 5 bases, with 12 bases between them. This CDR3 spans 13 amino acids. Germline assignment: CDR1 SGHNT and CDR2 YYREEE (reference sequence). The CDR3: CASSRTRGETQYF. CDR3 coding DNA: TGTGCCAGCAGCCGCACTAGAGGGGAGACCCAGTACTTC.

This clonotype was seen at least ten times. This rearrangement joins TRBV6-5 to TRBJ2-6; 9 bases are shared with TRBD1. The CDR3 loop spans 17 amino acids. Germline CDR1 is MNHEY and CDR2 is SVGAGI. V lost 6 bases, J lost 3 bases, and 9 bases stayed unmatched. The DNA for the CDR3 is TGTGCCAGCAGCACCGGGACAGGGTCATTTGGGGCCAACGTCCTGACTTTC. The encoded protein is CASSTGTGSFGANVLTF.

V and J are TRBV24-1 and TRBJ2-2, with a tentative D call TRBD1 (5 bases). The length of the CDR3 is 13 residues. The germline V gene encodes CDR1 KGHDR and CDR2 SFDVKD. The germline V and J ends were trimmed by 4 bases and 14 bases, with 16 bases remaining between them. CDR3 in amino acids: CATSEGAARNLFF. The CDR3 DNA reads as TGTGCCACCAGTGAAGGGGCGGCCAGGAACCTGTTTTTT.

This chain joins TRBV29-1 and TRBJ2-7; D not resolved. Looked up from germline, CDR1 is SQVTM and CDR2 is ANQGSEA. This CDR3 contains 10 residues. Trimming took off 4 bases at V and 4 bases at J, with 5 bases between the two ends. The CDR3 DNA is TGCAGCGTTGTGGGATACGAGCAGTACTTC. Protein: CSVVGYEQYF.

The rearrangement joins TRBV4-2 to TRBJ1-5, with a weak D call TRBD1 (5 bases). The V end lost 0 bases, the J end lost 4 bases, and 13 bases lay between the germline ends. Germline V CDR1 and CDR2: LGHNA, YNFKEQ. This CDR3 is 16 amino acids long. This CDR3 is CASSQDTDSLNQPQHF. The CDR3 nucleotides are TGTGCCAGCAGCCAAGATACTGACAGCCTAAATCAGCCCCAGCATTTT.

As for this clonotype: A single base separates this from a much larger clone, so it may be a read error. The CDR3, as DNA: TGTGCCAGCAGCCAAGCGGGGGAGACCCAGTACTTC. This translates into CASSQAGETQYF. V and J are TRBV14 and TRBJ2-5, with a possible D match to TRBD2 (5 bases). The germline V gene has CDR1 SGHDN and CDR2 FVKESK. V was shortened by 1 base and J by 5 bases, with 5 bases between the two germline ends. The CDR3 is 12 amino acids.

This sequence joins TRBV12-3 or TRBV12-4 and TRBJ1-2, with 7 bases that match TRBD1. The CDR3 length is 13 residues. V shed 6 bases and J 7 bases; nucleotides not matched to a gene: 8. The DNA for the CDR3 is TGTGCCAGCAGCGGAATGACAGGGTTTGGCTACACCTTC. Amino acids: CASSGMTGFGYTF.